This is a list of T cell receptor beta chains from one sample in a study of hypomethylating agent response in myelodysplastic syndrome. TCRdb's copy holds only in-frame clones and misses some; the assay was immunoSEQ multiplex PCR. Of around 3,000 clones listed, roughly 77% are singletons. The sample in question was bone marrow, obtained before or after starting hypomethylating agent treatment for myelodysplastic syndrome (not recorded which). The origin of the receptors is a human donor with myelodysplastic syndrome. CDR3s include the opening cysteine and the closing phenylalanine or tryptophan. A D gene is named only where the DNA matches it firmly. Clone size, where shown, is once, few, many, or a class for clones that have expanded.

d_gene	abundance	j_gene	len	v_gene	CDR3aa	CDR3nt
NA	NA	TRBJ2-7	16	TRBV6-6	CASSSSPQWGVGEQYF	TGTGCCAGCAGCTCATCTCCGCAGTGGGGAGTCGGCGAGCAGTACTTC
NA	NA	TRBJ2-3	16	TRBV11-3	CASSFELGGPTDTQYF	TGTGCCAGCAGCTTTGAGCTGGGCGGGCCCACAGATACGCAGTATTTT
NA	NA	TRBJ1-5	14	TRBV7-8	CASSLGVRNQPQHF	TGTGCCAGCAGCTTAGGGGTTCGCAATCAGCCCCAGCATTTT
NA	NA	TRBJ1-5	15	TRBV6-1	CASSGGRRANQPQHF	TGTGCCAGCAGTGGGGGACGACGCGCCAATCAGCCCCAGCATTTT
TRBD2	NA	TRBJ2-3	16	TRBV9	CASSARSGGVTDTQYF	TGTGCCAGCAGCGCCAGAAGCGGGGGGGTCACAGATACGCAGTATTTT
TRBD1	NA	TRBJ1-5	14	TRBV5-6	CASSFQTGNQPQHF	TGTGCCAGCAGCTTTCAGACAGGGAATCAGCCCCAGCATTTT
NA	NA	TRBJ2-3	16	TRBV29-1	CSVEDLRGDLTDTQYF	TGCAGCGTTGAAGATCTGCGCGGAGACCTCACAGATACGCAGTATTTT
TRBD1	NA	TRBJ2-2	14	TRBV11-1	CASSLPGQFGELFF	TGTGCCAGCAGCTTACCGGGACAGTTCGGGGAGCTGTTTTTT
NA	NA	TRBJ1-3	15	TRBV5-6	CASRRGTDSGNTIYF	TGTGCCAGCAGGCGAGGGACGGACTCTGGAAACACCATATATTTT
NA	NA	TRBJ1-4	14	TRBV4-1	CASSQETGYEKLFF	TGCGCCAGCAGCCAAGAGACAGGTTATGAAAAACTGTTTTTT
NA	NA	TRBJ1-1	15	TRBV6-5	CASSYRQSYQGKAFF	TGTGCCAGCAGTTACCGGCAGTCCTATCAGGGGAAAGCTTTCTTT
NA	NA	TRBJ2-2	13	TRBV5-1	CASRFANTGELFF	TGCGCCAGCAGATTCGCGAACACCGGGGAGCTGTTTTTT
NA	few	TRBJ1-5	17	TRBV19	CASQSRGWDPSNQPQHF	TGTGCCAGCCAAAGCCGGGGGTGGGACCCTAGCAATCAGCCCCAGCATTTT
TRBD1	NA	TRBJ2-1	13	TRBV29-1	CSVASQGGNEQFF	TGCAGCGTTGCTTCACAGGGGGGCAATGAGCAGTTCTTC
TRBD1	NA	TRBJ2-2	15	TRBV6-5	CASSYDRGFGGELFF	TGTGCCAGCAGTTACGACAGGGGATTCGGCGGGGAGCTGTTTTTT
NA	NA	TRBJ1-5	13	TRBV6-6	CASSYEGHQPQHF	TGTGCCAGCAGTTACGAGGGGCATCAGCCCCAGCATTTT
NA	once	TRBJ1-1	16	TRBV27	CASSFISWDKNTEAFF	TGTGCCAGCAGTTTCATCTCTTGGGACAAGAACACTGAAGCTTTCTTT
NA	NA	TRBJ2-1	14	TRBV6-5	CASSYGVSYNEQFF	TGTGCCAGCAGTTATGGGGTCTCCTACAATGAGCAGTTCTTC
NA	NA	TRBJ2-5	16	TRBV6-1	CASSELEGGVQETQYF	TGTGCCAGCAGTGAATTGGAAGGGGGAGTGCAAGAGACCCAGTACTTC
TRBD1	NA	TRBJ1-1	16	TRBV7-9	CASSVPGQGARTEAFF	TGTGCCAGCAGCGTACCGGGACAGGGGGCGAGGACTGAAGCTTTCTTT
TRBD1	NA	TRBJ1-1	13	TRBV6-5	CASSSNRGRVAFF	TGTGCCAGCAGCTCTAACAGGGGGCGCGTAGCTTTCTTT
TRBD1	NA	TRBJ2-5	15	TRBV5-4	CASSFPGQAQETQYF	TGTGCCAGCAGCTTCCCGGGACAGGCACAAGAGACCCAGTACTTC
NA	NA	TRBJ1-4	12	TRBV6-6	CASSYSGEKLFF	TGTGCCAGCAGTTACTCGGGAGAAAAACTGTTTTTT
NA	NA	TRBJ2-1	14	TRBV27	CASSLIPGPNEQFF	TGTGCCAGCAGTTTAATTCCGGGGCCGAATGAGCAGTTCTTC
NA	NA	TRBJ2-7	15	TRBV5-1	CASSLAEGGSYEQYF	TGCGCCAGCAGCTTGGCCGAGGGGGGCTCCTACGAGCAGTACTTC
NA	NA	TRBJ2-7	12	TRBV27	CASSLAVYEQYF	TGTGCCAGCAGTTTGGCCGTTTACGAGCAGTACTTC
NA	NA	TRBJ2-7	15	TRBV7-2	CASSLGIGLSYEQYF	TGTGCCAGCAGCTTAGGGATAGGGCTCTCCTACGAGCAGTACTTC
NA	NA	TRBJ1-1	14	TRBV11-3	CASSSRTPYTEAFF	TGTGCCAGCAGCTCGAGGACTCCGTACACTGAAGCTTTCTTT
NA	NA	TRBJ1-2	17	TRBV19	CASSTPNLRTANYGYTF	TGTGCCAGTAGTACCCCAAACCTGCGGACGGCTAACTATGGCTACACCTTC
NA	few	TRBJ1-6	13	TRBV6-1	CASSAQVESPLHF	TGTGCCAGCAGTGCCCAGGTAGAATCACCCCTCCACTTT
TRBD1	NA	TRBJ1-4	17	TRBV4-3	CASSPGQGPATNEKLFF	TGCGCCAGCAGCCCTGGACAGGGACCAGCAACTAATGAAAAACTGTTTTTT
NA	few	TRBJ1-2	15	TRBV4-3	CASSQDGWGEYGYTF	TGCGCCAGCAGCCAAGATGGGTGGGGGGAGTATGGCTACACCTTC
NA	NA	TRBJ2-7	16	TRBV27	CASSLSPGGLSYEQYF	TGTGCCAGCAGTTTATCACCGGGGGGCCTCTCCTACGAGCAGTACTTC
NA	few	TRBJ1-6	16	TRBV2	CASSVNGAANNSPLHF	TGTGCCAGCAGTGTGAATGGGGCAGCTAATAATTCACCCCTCCACTTT
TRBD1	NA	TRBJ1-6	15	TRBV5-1	CASSLTTTGDSPLHF	TGCGCCAGCAGCTTGACCACTACAGGGGATTCACCCCTCCACTTT
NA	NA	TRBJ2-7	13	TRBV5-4	CATRVMGSGEQYF	TGTGCCACCAGGGTCATGGGGTCGGGCGAGCAGTACTTC
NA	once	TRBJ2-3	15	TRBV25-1	CASRLTGTSTDTQYF	TGTGCCAGCAGACTCACCGGGACTTCCACAGATACGCAGTATTTT
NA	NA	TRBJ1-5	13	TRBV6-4	CASRTKDRTPQHF	TGTGCCAGCAGAACAAAAGACCGGACGCCCCAGCATTTT
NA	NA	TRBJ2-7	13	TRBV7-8	CASSTHRVDEQYF	TGTGCCAGCAGCACCCACAGGGTGGACGAGCAGTACTTC
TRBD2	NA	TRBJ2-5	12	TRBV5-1	CASSGAGETQYF	TGCGCCAGCAGTGGAGCGGGGGAGACCCAGTACTTC
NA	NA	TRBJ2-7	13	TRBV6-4	CASSAAQGYEQYF	TGTGCCAGCAGCGCCGCGCAGGGCTACGAGCAGTACTTC
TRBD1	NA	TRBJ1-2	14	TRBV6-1	CASSTGELEYGYTF	TGTGCCAGCAGTACAGGGGAGCTGGAATATGGCTACACCTTC
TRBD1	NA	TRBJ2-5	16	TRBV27	CASSSPSGQGIETQYF	TGTGCCAGCAGTTCGCCCTCGGGACAGGGGATAGAGACCCAGTACTTC
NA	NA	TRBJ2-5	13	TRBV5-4	CASSLDQGGTQYF	TGTGCCAGCAGCTTGGATCAGGGAGGGACCCAGTACTTC